Listed here are 21 T cell receptor beta chains from one sample, sequenced in a study of human T cells and chemical hapten exposure. Time point given: patch test 3, about 24 weeks after DPC sensitization. Noted treatment: therapeutic diphenylcyclopropenone sensitization with weekly scalp DPC. One entry per CDR3 protein results from TCRdb running MiXCR on the RACE reads. In the table there are about 76,000 distinct CDR3 sequences, approximately 13% of which are singletons. The material sequenced was whole blood, taken in connection with sensitization to the hapten diphenylcyclopropenone (DPC). These receptors came from a woman aged 50 to 60 with alopecia areata. Some clones in this sample may be carry-over from other donors' samples.

This clonotype was detected many times. The chain carries TRBV29-1 and TRBJ1-2; 7 bases map to TRBD1. CDR1 is SQVTM and CDR2 is ANQGSEA in the germline V gene. This CDR3 is built from 11 residues. J lost 9 bases, V lost 6 bases, and 7 bases had no gene match. CDR3 loop: CSVPGQLSYTF. CDR3 nucleotides: TGCAGCGTACCGGGACAGTTGAGCTACACCTTC.

This clonotype was detected ten times or more. The chain recombines TRBV7-8 with TRBJ1-4, with D maybe TRBD1 (6 bases). Trimming removed 0 bases at V and 6 bases at J, with 11 bases between. The CDR3 extends over 15 amino acids. Germline lookup yields CDR1 SGHVS and CDR2 FQNEAQ. The CDR3 DNA follows: TGTGCCAGCAGCTTAGCGCAGGGGTTGTATGAAAAACTGTTTTTT. It specifies CASSLAQGLYEKLFF.

J is TRBJ2-1 and V is TRBV5-1; no clear D gene. V lost 0 bases and J lost 5, with 6 bases in between. Germline values: CDR1 SGHRS, CDR2 YFSETQ. The CDR3 length is 13 residues. The CDR3, as DNA: TGCGCCAGCAGCTTGGTACTCAACAATGAGCAGTTCTTC. Translated, it gives CASSLVLNNEQFF.

A few counts support this clonotype. This chain uses TRBV4-2 with TRBJ1-5, with a weak D call TRBD1 (5 bases). Deletions cut 1 base from V and 0 bases from J, with 13 bases between. This CDR3 has 17 residues. CDR1 is LGHNA and CDR2 is YNFKEQ in the germline V gene. The CDR3 loop is CASSQVSRAGSNQPQHF. The CDR3 DNA reads TGTGCCAGCAGCCAAGTCTCCAGGGCTGGTAGCAATCAGCCCCAGCATTTT.

The table lists this clonotype with many counts. The chain links TRBV5-4 to TRBJ2-6; no firm D call. This CDR3 is built from 14 residues. Trimming left V 4 bases short and J 3 bases short, with 8 bases between. CDR1 SGHNT and CDR2 YYREEE come from the germline V gene (reference sequence). CDR3 residues: CASSPEGGANVLTF. CDR3 nucleotides: TGTGCCAGCAGCCCCGAAGGTGGGGCCAACGTCCTGACTTTC.

This clonotype was detected ten times or more. The rearrangement links TRBV11-2 to TRBJ1-1, with 7 bases lining up with TRBD1. Trimming at V came to 5 bases and at J to 4 bases, leaving 7 bases not matched to a gene. CDR3 size: 14 residues. The germline V gene has CDR1 SGHAT and CDR2 FQNNGV. The CDR3 bases are TGTGCCAGCAGCCCCAGGGGGGGTTTCACTGAAGCTTTCTTT. Translated, it gives CASSPRGGFTEAFF. Drawing the rest from reference TRBV11-2 and TRBJ1-1, the complete variable domain is EAGVAQSPRYKIIEKRQSVAFWCNPISGHATLYWYQQILGQGPKLLIQFQNNGVVDDSQLPKDRFSAERLKGVDSTLKIQPAKLEDSAVYLCASSPRGGFTEAFFGQGTRLTVV.

This chain uses TRBV27 with TRBJ2-2; no clear D. Deletions cut 7 bases from V and 6 bases from J, with 12 bases between. CDR1 is MNHEY and CDR2 is SMNVEV in the germline V gene (reference sequence). There are 13 residues in the CDR3. The DNA for the CDR3 is TGTGCCAGCACCACTTCGCTTTCCGGGGAGCTGTTTTTT. It specifies CASTTSLSGELFF.

The chain combines TRBV10-3 with TRBJ1-1; 12 positions match TRBD1. The CDR3 consists of 14 residues. The V gene end was trimmed by 6 bases and the J gene end by 6 bases; junction bases not matched to a gene: 5. The V gene's germline CDR1 is ENHRY and CDR2 SYGVKD. CDR3 amino acids: CAIRRGQGAPEAFF. DNA for the CDR3: TGTGCCATCAGGAGGGGACAGGGGGCTCCTGAAGCTTTCTTT.

This clonotype was counted only a few times. The chain recombines TRBV20-1 with TRBJ2-3; 11 nucleotides align to TRBD2. Trimming removed 6 bases from V and 4 bases from J; junction bases left unmatched: 9. This CDR3 contains 15 residues. Germline V gene data show CDR1 as DFQATT and CDR2 as SNEGSKA (reference sequence). The CDR3 DNA reads TGCAGTGCAAGACTAGCGGGAAGGGCCTCAGATACGCAGTATTTT. Translation gives CSARLAGRASDTQYF.

This clonotype showed up many times. This chain connects TRBV3-1 to TRBJ2-5; D may match TRBD1 or TRBD2 (5 bases each). This CDR3 has 16 amino acids. Germline assignment: CDR1 LGHDT and CDR2 YNNKEL (reference sequence). The ends were cut back, 1 base at V and 0 bases at J, with 12 bases in the middle. Written as DNA, the CDR3 is TGTGCCAGCAGCCAAGCGGGACCGATGAACCAAGAGACCCAGTACTTC. Translating gives CASSQAGPMNQETQYF.

The chain couples TRBV30 to TRBJ1-2, with unresolved D. This CDR3 is 12 amino acids long. Germline V gene sequence: CDR1 GTSNPN, CDR2 SVGIG (reference sequence). V dropped 1 base and J dropped 7 bases, with 10 bases sitting between them. DNA for the CDR3: TGTGCCTGGAGTGGCGGGGAAGCTGGCTACACCTTC. Translated, it gives CAWSGGEAGYTF. Based on the CDR3 plus reference TRBV30 and TRBJ1-2, the full variable domain is SQTIHQWPATLVQPVGSPLSLECTVEGTSNPNLYWYRQAAGRGLQLLFYSVGIGQISSEVPQNLSASRPQDRQFILSSKKLLLSDSGFYLCAWSGGEAGYTFGSGTRLTVV.

This clonotype was detected many times. The gene calls are TRBV7-8 and TRBJ2-1; 9 positions match TRBD1. The CDR3 length is 15 residues. With V trimmed by 5 bases and J by 4 bases, 6 bases remained unmatched. The germline CDR1 and CDR2 sequences are SGHVS and FQNEAQ. CDR3 region: CASSPWTGAYNEQFF. In DNA, the CDR3 is TGTGCCAGCAGCCCTTGGACAGGGGCTTACAATGAGCAGTTCTTC.

This clonotype was recorded many times. The CDR3 protein is CASSSQGPFSGANVLTF. CDR3 nucleotides: TGTGCCAGCAGCTCCCAGGGTCCCTTCTCTGGGGCCAACGTCCTGACTTTC. The chain joins TRBV11-2 to TRBJ2-6; D may be TRBD1 (5 bases). The V end was cut by 4 bases, the J end by 0 bases, with 13 bases between. The germline gives CDR1 SGHAT, CDR2 FQNNGV. CDR3 length: 17 amino acids.

In its sample, this clonotype was seen many times. The chain couples TRBV29-1 to TRBJ1-1, with 8 bases matching TRBD1. This CDR3 is 13 amino acids long. After removal of 7 bases from V and 4 bases from J, the junction contained 8 bases not matched to a gene. Germline lookup yields CDR1 SQVTM and CDR2 ANQGSEA. The CDR3 sequence is CSGATGVLTEAFF. CDR3 bases: TGCAGCGGGGCGACAGGGGTCCTCACTGAAGCTTTCTTT.

This clonotype was seen only a few times. The chain recombines TRBV3-1 with TRBJ1-1; D unresolved. Trimming stripped 1 base from V and 2 bases from J, with 8 bases between. The CDR3 length is 14 residues. CDR1 and CDR2 (germline): LGHDT, YNNKEL (reference sequence). CDR3 sequence: CASSQVEGNTEAFF. The CDR3, as DNA: TGTGCCAGCAGCCAAGTCGAGGGCAACACTGAAGCTTTCTTT. Looking up the rest from reference TRBV3-1 and TRBJ1-1 gives the full variable domain: DTAVSQTPKYLVTQMGNDKSIKCEQNLGHDTMYWYKQDSKKFLKIMFSYNNKELIINETVPNRFSPKSPDKAHLNLHINSLELGDSAVYFCASSQVEGNTEAFFGQGTRLTVV.

A few counts support this clonotype. The V gene is TRBV28, the J gene TRBJ1-6; tentative D call: TRBD1 (5 bases). The CDR3 totals 16 residues. Germline V gene data show CDR1 as MDHEN and CDR2 as SYDVKM. Trimming took off 3 bases at V and 7 bases at J, with 16 bases between the two ends. The CDR3 sequence is CASSLARQGGNSPLHF. The CDR3 DNA reads TGTGCCAGCAGTTTGGCTCGGCAGGGAGGGAATTCACCCCTCCACTTT.

In this sample, this clonotype turned up many times. The V and J genes are TRBV3-1 and TRBJ1-1, with D maybe TRBD1 (6 bases). This CDR3 spans 14 amino acids. Germline V lookup: CDR1 LGHDT, CDR2 YNNKEL (reference sequence). V dropped 4 bases and J dropped 3 bases, with 12 bases sitting between them. CDR3 in amino acids: CASSRDTADTEAFF. The CDR3 DNA follows: TGTGCCAGCAGCCGGGACACTGCTGACACTGAAGCTTTCTTT.

This clonotype appeared a few times. This CDR3 reads CASSLAGVINEQFF. The CDR3 DNA reads TGTGCCAGCAGCTTAGCCGGAGTTATCAATGAGCAGTTCTTC. This chain uses TRBV11-2 with TRBJ2-1; D unclear. The V and J ends lost 1 base and 6 bases respectively, with 10 bases between them. Germline V gene data show CDR1 as SGHAT and CDR2 as FQNNGV. The CDR3 is 14 residues long.

Only a few counts were recorded for this clonotype. This chain connects TRBV12-3 or TRBV12-4 to TRBJ2-1, with 9 bases fitting TRBD2. This CDR3 has 14 residues. V shed 7 bases and J 9 bases; nucleotides not matched to a gene: 10. The CDR3 here is CASTLGGRVGEQFF. Written as DNA, the CDR3 is TGTGCCAGCACCCTTGGCGGGAGGGTTGGTGAGCAGTTCTTC.

This clonotype was observed a few times. The chain joins TRBV3-1 to TRBJ2-3, with a tentative D call TRBD1 (6 bases). This CDR3 contains 16 residues. Trimming took 4 bases from V and 4 from J, leaving 18 bases between them. Germline V gene data show CDR1 as LGHDT and CDR2 as YNNKEL (reference sequence). The CDR3 sequence is CASSPSQGGVSDTQYF. CDR3 nucleotide sequence: TGTGCCAGCAGCCCCAGCCAAGGGGGAGTTTCAGATACGCAGTATTTT.

This clonotype was counted a few times. J is TRBJ1-4 and V is TRBV29-1, with D hard to call. CDR1 and CDR2 (germline): SQVTM, ANQGSEA. The CDR3 consists of 13 residues. V dropped 4 bases and J dropped 5 bases, with 11 bases sitting between them. Here the CDR3 DNA reads TGCAGCGTTGCGCGGGTGGGGAATGAAAAACTGTTTTTT. It yields the protein CSVARVGNEKLFF.